This TCR beta chain was found in a study of T cells in Graves' hyperthyroidism and ophthalmopathy. Study details: Peripheral blood was drawn at first diagnosis, prior to all treatment.

Diagnostic decisions used clinical symptoms, serum thyroxine and TRAb, thyroid ultrasound and orbital computed tomography. The source material, RNA transcripts, was used to amplify TCR beta CDR3 regions. An initial round of RT-PCR targeting the TCR CDR3 relied on the HTBI primer set. MiXCR, run by TCRdb on the multiplex PCR reads, gives a single entry per CDR3 protein. The sample lists 550,000 to 800,000 distinct CDR3 sequences; roughly 17% were seen once. Findings of the study overall: Most clonotypes that expanded in the thyroid above 0.001 also showed up in blood.

This clonotype was detected ten times or more. The antigen remains undetermined. Sample: blood. The clonotype was recovered from a man aged 50 to 59 with Graves' hyperthyroidism.

CDR3 bases: TGTGCCAGCAGCGTAAGACAGAGCACAGATACGCAGTATTTT. Translated: CASSVRQSTDTQYF. The V gene is TRBV9, the J gene TRBJ2-3, with a tentative D call TRBD1 (5 bases). The CDR3 covers 14 residues. Per germline, CDR1 SGDLS and CDR2 YYNGEE. The V and J ends lost 1 base and 0 bases respectively, with 6 bases between them.